This TCR beta chain was identified during a study of blood T cell repertoires in COVID-19. Turning to the study itself: COVID-19 samples, acute and convalescent, were from the United States, Italy and Spain. T cells, B-cell-depleted T cells, or PBMCs provided the cDNA or gDNA that served as material.

CDR1 is MDHEN, CDR2 SYDVKM, per germline. This CDR3 comprises 13 residues. As originally analysed: Amplification of reference gene primers provided the estimated nucleated cell counts. Using immunoSEQ multiplex PCR, the repertoire was profiled, and TCRdb retains in-frame clones only, with some absent. V and J calls and clone size are as listed in that table; D and trimming were resolved from the DNA. The data contain roughly 200,000 clones, roughly 82% of them seen just once; the ten biggest clones take up about 8%. Recruited during active infection, patients (from Seattle) were subsequently followed longitudinally. Concerning this clone: Its ends do not fully match the called genes, so a read error is possible.

Material: peripheral blood. The chain employs TRBV28 and TRBJ2-1; D uncertain. This receptor was taken from a woman aged 60-75 years with COVID-19, enrolled during active disease. CDR3 sequence reads: CSSRTGRGNEQFF. CDR3 DNA: TGCTCTTCCCGTACTGGAAGAGGCAATGAGCAGTTCTTC.